Listed below are T cell receptor beta chains from one sample, sequenced in a study of CD4 T cells in relation to SARS-CoV-2 and coronaviruses. The repertoire was sequenced with immunoSEQ multiplex PCR; TCRdb's copy has only in-frame clones and lacks some. The sample yields around 25,000 clones, approximately 80% seen once. For these receptors, no antigen is known. The sample consisted of CD4+ T cells from PBMCs, cultured in vitro. These receptors originate from a human donor in good health. Both conserved end residues are part of each CDR3. A D gene is named only where the DNA matches it firmly. A row's size may be missing; if present it is once, few, many or a size class.

.,13,TRBV12-3/TRBV12-4,TRBJ1-2,.,CASSLTGNYGYTF,TGTGCCAGCAGTTTAACAGGGAACTATGGCTACACCTTC
.,16,TRBV5-1,TRBJ2-2,few,CASSLESLPNTGELFF,TGCGCCAGCAGCTTGGAATCCCTCCCGAACACCGGGGAGCTGTTTTTT
.,15,TRBV20-1,TRBJ2-4,.,CSASLPGPGKNIQYF,TGCAGTGCTAGTTTACCGGGACCGGGGAAAAACATTCAGTACTTC
.,13,TRBV2,TRBJ1-5,.,CASGTDSNQPQHF,TGTGCCAGCGGGACCGACAGCAATCAGCCCCAGCATTTT
.,15,TRBV6-5,TRBJ1-3,few,CASSAGPTFGNTIYF,TGTGCCAGCTCGGCCGGCCCGACTTTTGGAAACACCATATATTTT
.,16,TRBV19,TRBJ2-6,.,CASSNWVSSGANVLTF,TGTGCCAGTAGTAATTGGGTGAGCTCTGGGGCCAACGTCCTGACTTTC
.,11,TRBV6-5,TRBJ2-5,.,CASSYLETQYF,TGTGCCAGCAGTTACTTAGAGACCCAGTACTTC
.,15,TRBV5-1,TRBJ2-3,.,CASSLATGSTDTQYF,TGCGCCAGCAGCTTGGCCACAGGGAGCACAGATACGCAGTATTTT
.,11,TRBV3-1/TRBV3-2,TRBJ2-2,.,CASSQGGELFF,TGTGCCAGCAGCCAAGGCGGGGAGCTGTTTTTT
.,14,TRBV5-1,TRBJ2-3,.,CASSLDSYTDTQYF,TGCGCCAGCAGCTTGGACTCGTACACAGATACGCAGTATTTT
.,14,TRBV15,TRBJ2-1,.,CATSVVSGAGEQFF,TGTGCCACCAGCGTCGTGTCAGGGGCAGGTGAGCAGTTCTTC
.,13,TRBV11-2,TRBJ2-7,.,CASSDPASLEQYF,TGTGCCAGCAGCGACCCTGCCTCCCTCGAGCAGTACTTC
TRBD1,13,TRBV19,TRBJ2-7,once,CASSARGPYEQYF,TGTGCCAGTAGTGCCAGGGGGCCCTACGAGCAGTACTTC
.,13,TRBV6-5,TRBJ1-1,.,CASIPSEAEEAFF,TGTGCCAGCATTCCCTCTGAGGCAGAGGAAGCTTTCTTT
.,18,TRBV9,TRBJ2-1,.,CASSVVGSRAGKYNEQFF,TGTGCCAGCAGCGTAGTAGGGAGTCGGGCAGGGAAGTACAATGAGCAGTTCTTC
.,13,TRBV18,TRBJ1-5,.,CASSPAGDQPQHF,TGTGCCAGCTCACCGGCAGGGGACCAGCCCCAGCATTTT
.,16,TRBV5-1,TRBJ2-2,.,CASRATSNRGTGELFF,TGCGCCAGCCGGGCGACTAGTAATAGGGGCACCGGGGAGCTGTTTTTT
TRBD1,15,TRBV5-5,TRBJ2-7,.,CASSLVPDRSYEQYF,TGTGCCAGCAGCTTGGTTCCGGACAGGTCCTACGAGCAGTACTTC
.,16,TRBV3-1/TRBV3-2,TRBJ2-7,.,CASSQDRSAGRYEQYF,TGTGCCAGCAGCCAAGATCGAAGTGCAGGACGCTACGAGCAGTACTTC
.,14,TRBV30,TRBJ1-3,once,CAWSGTTMGNTIYF,TGTGCCTGGAGTGGAACGACAATGGGAAACACCATATATTTT
.,14,TRBV19,TRBJ1-2,.,CASTDRRPNYGYTF,TGTGCCAGTACGGACAGACGACCTAACTATGGCTACACCTTC
TRBD1,17,TRBV27,TRBJ1-1,.,CASSSLRTGALNTEAFF,TGTGCCAGCAGTTCTCTACGGACAGGGGCTTTGAACACTGAAGCTTTCTTT
TRBD1,14,TRBV5-1,TRBJ2-7,.,CASSWGQGINEQYF,TGCGCCAGCAGCTGGGGACAGGGGATCAACGAGCAGTACTTC
.,11,TRBV2,TRBJ2-3,.,CASRRTDTQYF,TGTGCCAGCCGCCGCACAGATACGCAGTATTTT
.,14,TRBV19,TRBJ2-2,few,CASSIDHGPGGLFF,TGTGCCAGTAGTATAGATCATGGACCCGGGGGGCTGTTTTTT
.,24,TRBV12-2,TRBJ1-3,few,CASRLARPTGRQPATLSSGNTIYF,TGTGCAAGTCGCTTAGCGAGACCGACTGGGCGTCAACCCGCGACACTAAGCTCTGGAAACACCATATATTTT
.,13,TRBV28,TRBJ1-2,few,CASSPYRADGYTF,TGTGCCAGCAGTCCGTACAGGGCAGATGGCTACACCTTC
TRBD1,15,TRBV10-2,TRBJ1-5,.,CASSAGQGAAQPQHF,TGCGCCAGCAGTGCGGGACAGGGGGCGGCTCAGCCCCAGCATTTT
.,13,TRBV19,TRBJ2-3,.,CASSIGSADTQYF,TGTGCCAGTAGTATAGGTAGCGCAGATACGCAGTATTTT
.,14,TRBV30,TRBJ2-7,.,CACGVSGTSYEQYF,TGTGCCTGCGGGGTTAGCGGAACCTCCTACGAGCAGTACTTC
.,15,TRBV6-5,TRBJ1-2,few,CASRTGQAANYGYTF,TGTGCCAGCAGGACGGGTCAGGCGGCTAACTATGGCTACACCTTC
TRBD2,13,TRBV18,TRBJ2-1,.,CASSRSGSNEQFF,TGTGCCAGCTCACGTAGCGGGAGTAATGAGCAGTTCTTC
.,14,TRBV9,TRBJ1-2,.,CASSAEGRVYGYTF,TGTGCCAGCAGCGCAGAGGGGAGAGTTTATGGCTACACCTTC
TRBD1,15,TRBV4-1,TRBJ2-7,few,CASSHPEQGADEQYF,TGCGCCAGCAGCCATCCTGAACAGGGGGCCGACGAGCAGTACTTC
.,13,TRBV29-1,TRBJ2-1,few,CSVGQRLNNEQFF,TGCAGCGTTGGACAGAGACTTAACAATGAGCAGTTCTTC
.,11,TRBV20-1,TRBJ1-1,.,CSARDRGEAFF,TGCAGTGCTAGAGACAGGGGAGAAGCTTTCTTT
.,14,TRBV2,TRBJ2-3,.,CASILDQGTDTQYF,TGTGCCAGCATCTTGGACCAGGGGACAGATACGCAGTATTTT
.,13,TRBV7-9,TRBJ1-4,.,CASSLRADEKLFF,TGTGCCAGCAGCCTAAGAGCGGATGAAAAACTGTTTTTT
.,15,TRBV7-2,TRBJ2-7,.,CASSLSRGLGYEQYF,TGTGCCAGCAGCTTAAGTCGCGGGTTAGGCTACGAGCAGTACTTC
.,14,TRBV5-1,TRBJ2-7,.,CASSLVRGAYEQYF,TGCGCCAGCAGCTTGGTTAGGGGGGCCTACGAGCAGTACTTC
.,13,TRBV5-6,TRBJ2-7,.,CASSYSGATEQYF,TGTGCCAGCAGCTACTCCGGGGCTACCGAGCAGTACTTC
.,12,TRBV2,TRBJ1-2,few,CASNLQGGSYTF,TGTGCCAGCAACCTCCAAGGAGGGAGCTACACCTTC
TRBD1,15,TRBV4-1,TRBJ2-5,.,CASSLRTGGMETQYF,TGCGCCAGCAGCCTTCGGACAGGGGGAATGGAGACCCAGTACTTC
.,15,TRBV14,TRBJ1-4,.,CASSQVRSENEKLFF,TGTGCCAGCAGCCAAGTTAGGTCAGAAAATGAAAAACTGTTTTTT
.,18,TRBV7-9,TRBJ2-2,once,CASSLGIFASPWQGELFF,TGTGCCAGCAGCTTAGGAATCTTTGCTAGCCCATGGCAGGGGGAGCTGTTTTTT
TRBD2,14,TRBV20-1,TRBJ2-7,.,CSASPRTSGRHQYF,TGCAGTGCTAGTCCCCGGACTAGCGGGAGACATCAGTACTTC
.,13,TRBV5-6,TRBJ1-5,once,CASSLGQALPQHF,TGTGCCAGCAGCTTGGGACAGGCCCTTCCCCAGCATTTT
TRBD1,14,TRBV2,TRBJ1-1,.,CASGNRADRGVAFF,TGTGCCAGCGGAAACAGAGCGGACAGGGGTGTAGCTTTCTTT
.,16,TRBV10-3,TRBJ1-6,.,CAISESGGAGTSPLHF,TGTGCCATCAGTGAGTCGGGCGGGGCAGGGACTTCACCCCTCCACTTT
.,18,TRBV30,TRBJ1-6,.,CAWSVRGNPSSYNSPLHF,TGTGCCTGGAGTGTACGCGGAAACCCCAGCTCCTATAATTCACCCCTCCACTTT
.,15,TRBV6-6,TRBJ2-1,once,CASSYETSSYNEQFF,TGTGCCAGCAGTTACGAGACCTCCTCCTACAATGAGCAGTTCTTC
.,13,TRBV6-5,TRBJ1-6,.,CASTWGENSPLHF,TGTGCCAGCACCTGGGGGGAAAATTCACCCCTCCACTTT
.,14,TRBV30,TRBJ1-3,.,CASTTRVSGNTIYF,TGTGCCAGTACTACCCGAGTCTCTGGAAACACCATATATTTT